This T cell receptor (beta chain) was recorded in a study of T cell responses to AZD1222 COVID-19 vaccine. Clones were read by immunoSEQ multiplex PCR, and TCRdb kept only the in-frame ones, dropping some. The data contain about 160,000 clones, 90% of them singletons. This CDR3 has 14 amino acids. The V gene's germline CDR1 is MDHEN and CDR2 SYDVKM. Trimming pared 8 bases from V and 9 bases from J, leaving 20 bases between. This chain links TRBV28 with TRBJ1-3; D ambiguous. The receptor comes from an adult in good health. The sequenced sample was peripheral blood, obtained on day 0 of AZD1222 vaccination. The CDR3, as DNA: TGTGCCAGCTCCACAGATCCTCTAATTGGCACCATATATTTT. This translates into CASSTDPLIGTIYF.